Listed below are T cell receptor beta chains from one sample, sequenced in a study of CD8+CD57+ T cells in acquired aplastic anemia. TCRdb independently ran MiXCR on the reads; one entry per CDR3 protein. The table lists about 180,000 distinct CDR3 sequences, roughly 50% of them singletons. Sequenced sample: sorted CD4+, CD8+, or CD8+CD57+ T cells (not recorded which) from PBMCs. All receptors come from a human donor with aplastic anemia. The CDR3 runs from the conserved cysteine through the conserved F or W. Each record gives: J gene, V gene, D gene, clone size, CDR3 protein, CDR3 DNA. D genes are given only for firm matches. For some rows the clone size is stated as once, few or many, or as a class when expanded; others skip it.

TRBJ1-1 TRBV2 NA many CASSGSTNTEAFF TGTGCCAGCAGCGGCAGTACGAACACTGAAGCTTTCTTT
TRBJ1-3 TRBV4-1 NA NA CASSQDWVLGGNTIYF TGCGCCAGCAGCCAAGATTGGGTATTGGGGGGAAACACCATATATTTT
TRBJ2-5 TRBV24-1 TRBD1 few CATSEGTTGGVETQYF TGTGCCACCAGTGAAGGTACGACAGGGGGCGTAGAGACCCAGTACTTC
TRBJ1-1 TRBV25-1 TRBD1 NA CASRKRSGGLSTEAFF TGTGCCAGCAGGAAGAGGTCAGGGGGCTTGAGCACTGAAGCTTTCTTT
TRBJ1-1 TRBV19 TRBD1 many CASRTGGSITEAFF TGTGCCAGCCGAACAGGGGGCAGTATCACTGAAGCTTTCTTT
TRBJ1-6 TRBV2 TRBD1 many CASSRDSRISPLHF TGTGCCAGCAGCCGGGACAGTCGAATTTCACCCCTCCACTTT
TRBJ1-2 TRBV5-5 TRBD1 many CASSLGGSSNYGYTF TGTGCCAGCAGCTTAGGGGGCTCGTCTAACTATGGCTACACCTTC
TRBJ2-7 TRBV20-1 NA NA CSAIQDGVYEQYF TGCAGCGCTATCCAAGACGGGGTCTACGAGCAGTACTTC
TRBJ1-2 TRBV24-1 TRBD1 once CATSDSGQGASYGYTF TGTGCCACCAGTGATTCGGGACAGGGGGCTTCCTATGGCTACACCTTC
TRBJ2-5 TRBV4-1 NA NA CASSQEGVGETQYF TGCGCCAGCAGCCAAGAAGGGGTTGGAGAGACCCAGTACTTC
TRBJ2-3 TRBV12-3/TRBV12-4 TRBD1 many CASSYRGRTDTQYF TGTGCCAGCAGTTACAGGGGGCGCACGGATACGCAGTATTTT
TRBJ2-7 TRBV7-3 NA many CASSLTQGYEQYF TGTGCCAGCAGCTTAACTCAGGGTTACGAGCAGTACTTC
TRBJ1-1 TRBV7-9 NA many CASSFARVGEGNTEAFF TGTGCCAGCAGCTTCGCCAGGGTAGGGGAGGGGAACACTGAAGCTTTCTTT
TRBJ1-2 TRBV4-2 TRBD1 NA CASSQGQQGGYGYTF TGTGCCAGCAGCCAAGGTCAACAGGGGGGGTATGGCTACACCTTC
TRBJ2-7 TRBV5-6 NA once CASSPGVESYEQYF TGTGCCAGCAGTCCGGGGGTGGAATCCTACGAGCAGTACTTC
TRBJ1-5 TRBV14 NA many CASSQTGYGQPQHF TGTGCCAGCAGCCAAACAGGGTATGGTCAGCCCCAGCATTTT
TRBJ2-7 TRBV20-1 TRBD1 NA CSVQPHEGQAPYEQYF TGCAGTGTACAACCACACGAGGGACAGGCCCCGTACGAGCAGTACTTC
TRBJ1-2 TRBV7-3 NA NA CASSLLGQGYTF TGTGCCAGCAGCTTACTAGGACAGGGCTACACCTTC
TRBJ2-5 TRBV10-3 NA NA CAIRQGGVETQYF TGTGCCATCAGGCAGGGGGGGGTGGAGACCCAGTACTTC
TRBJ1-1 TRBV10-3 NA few CAPARWVLGYTEAFF TGTGCCCCCGCCAGATGGGTCTTAGGGTACACTGAAGCTTTCTTT
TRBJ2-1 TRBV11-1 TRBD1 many CASSLSGGASPTFNEQFF TGTGCCAGCAGCTTATCAGGGGGCGCCTCGCCTACGTTCAATGAGCAGTTCTTC
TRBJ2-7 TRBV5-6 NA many CASSPGPLGSYEQYF TGTGCCAGCAGCCCCGGTCCTTTAGGTTCCTACGAGCAGTACTTC
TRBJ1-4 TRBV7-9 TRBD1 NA CATPTGGDEKLFF TGTGCCACCCCTACAGGGGGCGATGAAAAACTGTTTTTT
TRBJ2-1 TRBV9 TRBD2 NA CASSAGTSDNEQFF TGTGCCAGCAGCGCCGGGACTAGCGACAATGAGCAGTTCTTC
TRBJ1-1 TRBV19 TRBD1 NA CASSLAGGMNTEAFF TGTGCCAGCAGCTTGGCAGGGGGCATGAACACTGAAGCTTTCTTT
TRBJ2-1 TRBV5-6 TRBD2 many CASDRRGGPGEQFF TGTGCCAGCGATCGCCGGGGGGGGCCGGGTGAGCAGTTCTTC
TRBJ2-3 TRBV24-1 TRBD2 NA CATSDSRGAGTDTQYF TGTGCCACCAGTGATTCGCGGGGGGCCGGCACAGATACGCAGTATTTT
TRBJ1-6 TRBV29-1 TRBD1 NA CSVQGGENSPLHF TGCAGCGTTCAAGGGGGCGAAAATTCACCCCTCCACTTT
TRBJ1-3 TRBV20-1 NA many CSARGGGRGRGNTIYF TGCAGTGCTAGAGGAGGTGGTCGGGGCCGAGGAAACACCATATATTTT
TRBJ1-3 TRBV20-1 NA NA CSARETGNTIYF TGCAGTGCTAGGGAAACTGGAAACACCATATATTTT
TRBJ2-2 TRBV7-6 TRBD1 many CASSSTLGTGGITGELFF TGTGCCAGCAGCTCTACCTTGGGGACAGGGGGTATCACCGGGGAGCTGTTTTTT
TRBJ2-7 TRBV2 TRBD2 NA CASVEVAGGNYEQYF TGTGCCAGCGTGGAAGTAGCGGGGGGGAACTACGAGCAGTACTTC
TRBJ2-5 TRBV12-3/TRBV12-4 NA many CASSLLEELYF TGTGCCAGCAGTCTGCTAGAGGAACTGTACTTC
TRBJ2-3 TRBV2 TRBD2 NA CASNSLAGGGDTQYF TGTGCCAGCAACAGCTTAGCGGGGGGAGGGGATACGCAGTATTTT
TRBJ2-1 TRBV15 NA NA CATSRGSGYDSYNEQFF TGTGCCACCAGCAGAGGTTCAGGGTATGACTCCTACAATGAGCAGTTCTTC
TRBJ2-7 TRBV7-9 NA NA CASSLPENYEQYF TGTGCCAGCAGCTTACCAGAGAACTACGAGCAGTACTTC
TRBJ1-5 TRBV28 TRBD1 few CASSLVQGGNQPQHF TGTGCCAGCAGTTTAGTTCAGGGGGGCAATCAGCCCCAGCATTTT
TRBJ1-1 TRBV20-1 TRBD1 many CSARVTGVNTEAFF TGCAGTGCTAGAGTGACAGGGGTCAACACTGAAGCTTTCTTT
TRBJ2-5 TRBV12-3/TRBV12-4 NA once CASSFPGATQYF TGTGCCAGCAGTTTCCCGGGTGCGACCCAGTACTTC
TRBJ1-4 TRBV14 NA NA CASSQDFNGATNEKLFF TGTGCCAGCAGCCAAGATTTCAACGGAGCAACTAATGAAAAACTGTTTTTT
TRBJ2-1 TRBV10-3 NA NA CAISDIQGSYNEQFF TGTGCCATCAGTGACATACAGGGCTCCTACAATGAGCAGTTCTTC
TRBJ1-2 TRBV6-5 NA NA CASSYSIILADGYTF TGTGCCAGCAGTTACTCGATCATCCTGGCGGATGGCTACACCTTC
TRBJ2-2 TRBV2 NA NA CASSDWGSAGELFF TGTGCCAGCAGTGACTGGGGGTCCGCCGGGGAGCTGTTTTTT
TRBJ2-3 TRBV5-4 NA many CASSSGRTDTQYF TGTGCCAGCAGCTCAGGGCGCACAGATACGCAGTATTTT
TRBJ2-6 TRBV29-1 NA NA CSVDPAGANVLTF TGCAGCGTTGATCCCGCTGGGGCCAACGTCCTGACTTTC
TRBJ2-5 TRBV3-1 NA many CASRSKGETQYF TGTGCCAGCAGAAGTAAGGGGGAGACCCAGTACTTC
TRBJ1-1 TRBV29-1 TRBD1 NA CSVYGQGRAFF TGCAGCGTTTATGGACAGGGTAGAGCTTTCTTT